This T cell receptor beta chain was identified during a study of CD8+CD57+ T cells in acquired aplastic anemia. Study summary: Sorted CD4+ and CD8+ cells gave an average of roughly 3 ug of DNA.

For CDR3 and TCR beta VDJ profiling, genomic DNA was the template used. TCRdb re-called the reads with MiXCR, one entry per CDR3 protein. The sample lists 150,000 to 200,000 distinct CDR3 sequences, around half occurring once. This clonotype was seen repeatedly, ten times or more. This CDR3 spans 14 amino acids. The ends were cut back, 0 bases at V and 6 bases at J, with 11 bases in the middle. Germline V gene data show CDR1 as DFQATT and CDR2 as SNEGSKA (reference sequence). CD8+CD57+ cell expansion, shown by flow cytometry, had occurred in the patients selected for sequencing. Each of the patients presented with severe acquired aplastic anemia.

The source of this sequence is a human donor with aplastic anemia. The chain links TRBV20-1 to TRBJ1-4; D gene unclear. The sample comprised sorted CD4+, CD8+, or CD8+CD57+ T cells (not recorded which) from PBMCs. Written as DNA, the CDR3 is TGCAGTGCTAGAGACCGACGGAGAGATGAAAAACTGTTTTTT. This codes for CSARDRRRDEKLFF.